These T cell receptor beta chains were read from a single sample in a study of cytomegalovirus exposure and HLA in healthy donors. Here immunoSEQ multiplex PCR was the method, and the copy in TCRdb shows in-frame clones only, minus some. The sample carries around 95,000 clones, 78% recorded once. Material for sequencing was PBMCs. Every receptor here comes from a woman aged 35 to 49 in good health and CMV-seropositive. Both conserved end residues are part of each CDR3. A row's size may be missing; if present it is once, few, many or a size class.

j_gene | abundance | v_gene | CDR3aa
TRBJ2-5 | NA | TRBV6-5 | CASSYSPRGGETQYF
TRBJ2-1 | NA | TRBV5-1 | CASPGVGLAGGPLNEQFF
TRBJ2-7 | NA | TRBV4-1 | CASSQTASGVLYEQYF
TRBJ2-2 | NA | TRBV7-3 | CASSLIGQGVGTGELFF
TRBJ2-3 | NA | TRBV13 | CASSFGGGSTDTQYF
TRBJ2-1 | NA | TRBV4-1 | CASSQERNYNEQFF
TRBJ1-2 | few | TRBV30 | CAWSVGGGYTF
TRBJ2-3 | NA | TRBV7-9 | CASSLGASGLSTDTQYF
TRBJ2-7 | NA | TRBV29-1 | CSVEMPGQFYEQYF
TRBJ1-2 | once | TRBV4-2 | CASSQDGTGGCSYTF
TRBJ1-1 | NA | TRBV18 | CASSPPGQNTEAFF
TRBJ1-5 | NA | TRBV6-5 | CASSLTGKQPQHF
TRBJ1-1 | NA | TRBV19 | CASSMDRGNTEAFF
TRBJ2-2 | NA | TRBV2 | CASQRIPNTGELFF
TRBJ2-2 | once | TRBV18 | CASSPPVRSTGELFF
TRBJ2-7 | NA | TRBV9 | CASSGGAAGGSPPEQYF
TRBJ2-2 | few | TRBV6-1 | CASNWDRETGELFF
TRBJ2-2 | NA | TRBV7-3 | CASSLTPSTGELFF
TRBJ2-1 | NA | TRBV11-3 | CASSGTSGIGEQFF
TRBJ1-1 | NA | TRBV11-3 | CASSLQGDTEAFF
TRBJ2-5 | NA | TRBV19 | CASSIQFLAGAQGQYF
TRBJ1-5 | NA | TRBV12-5 | CASGLADGNQPQHF
TRBJ2-7 | NA | TRBV27 | CASSLYDRYYEQYF
TRBJ1-5 | NA | TRBV6-5 | CASSGNRVNQPQHF
TRBJ2-6 | NA | TRBV2 | CATRRPSGANVLTF
TRBJ2-2 | NA | TRBV2 | CASTQSNTGELFF
TRBJ2-1 | NA | TRBV6-5 | CASSYSGRGNEQFF
TRBJ2-7 | NA | TRBV10-2 | CASSERGLTYEQYF
TRBJ2-1 | NA | TRBV15 | CATSRSETSRNNEQFF
TRBJ2-1 | NA | TRBV2 | CASSEGTSSNNEQFF
TRBJ2-3 | NA | TRBV13 | CASSLRTSGVGDTQYF
TRBJ1-5 | few | TRBV15 | CATSGQPGHLTFSNQPQHF
TRBJ2-7 | NA | TRBV7-2 | CASSQEEGSGSHEQYF
TRBJ2-5 | NA | TRBV5-1 | CASSGQGRGFETQYF
TRBJ2-6 | few | TRBV5-1 | CASTIEAGHGANVLTF
TRBJ2-1 | once | TRBV6-1 | CASSAAGGGEQFF
TRBJ2-3 | NA | TRBV6-4 | CASSDSSGGQGSDTQYF
TRBJ2-7 | NA | TRBV4-2 | CASSQAGQGYEQYF
TRBJ2-1 | NA | TRBV29-1 | CSVPPGQGGSGDYNEQFF
TRBJ2-1 | NA | TRBV4-2 | CASSQAGTSLLNEQFF
TRBJ2-1 | NA | TRBV4-1 | CAATPGVRTSGRTANEQFF
TRBJ2-1 | once | TRBV2 | CASSVLAAYNEQFF
TRBJ2-3 | NA | TRBV29-1 | CSVTNSGYTDTQYF
TRBJ1-1 | few | TRBV19 | CASSPRVLNTEAFF
TRBJ1-3 | NA | TRBV29-1 | CSVALAVSGNTIYF
TRBJ1-4 | NA | TRBV7-9 | CASSLGVGVDEKLFF
TRBJ1-2 | NA | TRBV30 | CAWRAGQGARDYGYTF
TRBJ2-2 | NA | TRBV10-3 | CATRGGATGELFF
TRBJ1-6 | NA | TRBV7-2 | CASSPGFVGSPLHF
TRBJ2-7 | NA | TRBV20-1 | CSARPLEQYF
TRBJ1-3 | NA | TRBV28 | CASSWQANPGNTIYF
TRBJ1-2 | NA | TRBV19 | CASHTGTANYGYTF